This T cell receptor beta chain was identified in a study of OX40 agonist ivuxolimab in advanced cancers. The protocol was immunoSEQ multiplex PCR, while the TCRdb copy is restricted to in-frame clones and leaves out a portion. The table records 70,000 or so clones, 75% to 85% of them present only once. Germline CDR1 reads LNHDA; CDR2 reads SQIVND (reference sequence). Trimming took off 3 bases at V and 2 bases at J, with 12 bases between the two ends. The CDR3 extends over 15 amino acids. This TCR was sampled from an adult with an advanced solid tumor such as melanoma, head and neck, liver or kidney cancer. The sequencing here drew on CD4+ or CD8+ T cells sorted from blood, taken in a trial of the OX40 agonist ivuxolimab. The chain has TRBV19 and TRBJ2-3; D may correspond to TRBD1 or TRBD2 (5 bases each). Here the CDR3 DNA reads TGTGCCAGTAGTATTGGGACCTTACTCACAGATACGCAGTATTTT. It encodes CASSIGTLLTDTQYF.